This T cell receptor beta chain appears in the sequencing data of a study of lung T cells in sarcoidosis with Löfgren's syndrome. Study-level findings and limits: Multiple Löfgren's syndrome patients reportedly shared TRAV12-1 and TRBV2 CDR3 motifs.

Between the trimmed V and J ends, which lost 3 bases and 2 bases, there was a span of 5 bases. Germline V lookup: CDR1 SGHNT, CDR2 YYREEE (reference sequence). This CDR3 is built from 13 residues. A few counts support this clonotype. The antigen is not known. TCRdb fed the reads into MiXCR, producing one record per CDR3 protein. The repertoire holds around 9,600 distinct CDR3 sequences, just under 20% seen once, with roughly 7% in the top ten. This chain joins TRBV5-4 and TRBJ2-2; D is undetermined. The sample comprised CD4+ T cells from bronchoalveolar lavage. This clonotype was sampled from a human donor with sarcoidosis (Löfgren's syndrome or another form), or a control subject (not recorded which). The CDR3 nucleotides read TGTGCCAGCAGCTCAGAAAACACCGGGGAGCTGTTTTTT. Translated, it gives CASSSENTGELFF.